This TCR beta chain was captured in a study of T cells in Graves' hyperthyroidism and ophthalmopathy. Researchers took RNA transcripts and amplified the TCR beta CDR3 regions from them. The TCR CDR3 first-round RT-PCR relied on the HTBI primer set. TCRdb re-analysed the multiplex PCR reads in MiXCR, keeping a single row per CDR3 protein. The repertoire holds over 250,000 distinct CDR3 sequences, with roughly 15% as singletons. Uncontrolled infection, other autoimmune disease, pregnancy and lactation each barred patients from inclusion. Germline assignment: CDR1 KGHSH and CDR2 LQKENI. Trimming took 4 bases from V and 1 from J; bases not matched to a gene: 7. The CDR3 is 16 residues long.

Sequencing was done on a sample of blood. This clonotype was sampled from a woman aged 40 to 50 with Graves' ophthalmopathy. This chain links TRBV18 with TRBJ2-1; TRBD2 agrees at 7 bases. The CDR3 DNA follows: TGTGCCAGCTCACAACCGACTAGCTGGTCCTACAATGAGCAGTTCTTC. This codes for CASSQPTSWSYNEQFF.